This entry lists 5 T cell receptor beta chains sequenced from one sample in a study of CD8 T cells in ankylosing spondylitis. One entry per CDR3 protein, called by TCRdb with MiXCR from the 5' RACE reads. The repertoire consists of roughly 160,000 distinct CDR3 sequences, with around a tenth occurring once and the leading ten covering over 12%. Sequencing was performed on blood, either unsorted or a sorted T cell fraction (not recorded which). All receptors come from a female donor with ankylosing spondylitis or in good health (not recorded which).

This clonotype has just a few counts. This chain connects TRBV5-5 to TRBJ1-1, with D possibly TRBD1 on 5 matching bases. Per the germline V gene, CDR1 is SGHKS and CDR2 is YYEKEE (reference sequence). The CDR3 covers 15 residues. Trimming stripped 0 bases from V and 3 bases from J, with 12 bases between. The CDR3 region is CASSLGAPGDTEAFF. The CDR3 DNA is TGTGCCAGCAGCTTGGGGGCCCCGGGGGACACTGAAGCTTTCTTT.

This clonotype occurred many times. V gene TRBV12-3 or TRBV12-4 combines with J gene TRBJ2-1, with D unclear. This CDR3 is 13 amino acids long. Trimming took off 3 bases at V and 9 bases at J, with 12 bases between the two ends. DNA for the CDR3: TGTGCCAGCAGTTTCTCTCCAAGTCGTGAGCAGTTCTTC. Its translation: CASSFSPSREQFF.

This clonotype was seen at least ten times. This may be a read error, as it is one base from a much larger clone. The V gene is TRBV25-1, the J gene TRBJ2-7, with unresolved D. The CDR3 length is 11 residues. Trimming took 4 bases from V and 4 from J, leaving 5 bases between them. Germline V gene lookup returns CDR1 MGHDK and CDR2 SYGVNS. In DNA form, the CDR3 reads TGTGCCAGCAGTGTAGGGTACGAGCAGTACTTC. Its translation is CASSVGYEQYF.

The J gene is TRBJ2-7, the V gene TRBV7-8; D remains ambiguous. Per germline, CDR1 SGHVS and CDR2 FQNEAQ. The CDR3 runs 14 residues. Trimming took off 1 base at V and 3 bases at J, with 10 bases between the two ends. The CDR3 spells CASSLEAGDYEQYF. In nucleotides, the CDR3 is TGTGCCAGCAGCTTAGAGGCTGGGGACTACGAGCAGTACTTC. Full variable domain (missing parts from reference TRBV7-8 and TRBJ2-7): GAGVSQSPRYKVAKRGQDVALRCDPISGHVSLFWYQQALGQGPEFLTYFQNEAQLDKSGLPSDRFFAERPEGSVSTLKIQRTQQEDSAVYLCASSLEAGDYEQYFGPGTRLTVT.

Many counts were recorded for this clonotype. The chain joins TRBV7-6 to TRBJ1-6, with D uncertain. Trimming stripped 1 base from V and 9 bases from J, with 4 bases between. The germline gives CDR1 SGHVS, CDR2 FNYEAQ. This CDR3 is 12 amino acids long. CDR3 sequence reads: CASSLGGSPLHF. DNA of the CDR3: TGTGCCAGCAGCTTAGGAGGTTCACCCCTCCACTTT.